Presented here are 15 T cell receptor beta chains from one specimen sequenced in a study of graft-versus-host responses after intestinal transplantation. No cognate antigen is known for these TCRs. TCRdb's copy holds only in-frame clones and misses some; the assay was immunoSEQ multiplex PCR. Here the sample spans roughly 97,000 clones, about 88% being singletons. The specimen was unstimulated CD4+ T cells sorted from spleen or lymph node cells, collected before intestinal transplant. The receptors were sampled from a human donor who received an intestinal transplant.

The rearrangement joins TRBV10-3 to TRBJ2-7, with 7 bases fitting TRBD2. This CDR3 region has 12 residues. The germline CDR1 and CDR2 sequences are ENHRY and SYGVKD. The junction had 7 bases not matched to a gene; V was cut back by 10 bases and J by 4 bases. CDR3 sequence reads: CATSWGGYEQYF. The CDR3 nucleotides read TGTGCCACCTCATGGGGGGGTTACGAGCAGTACTTC.

This clone showed up just once. V usage is TRBV6-1 and J usage is TRBJ2-3; 10 bases match TRBD2. The CDR3 contains 14 residues. Per the germline V gene, CDR1 is MNHNS and CDR2 is SASEGT. The J segment lost 3 bases and the V segment lost 6 bases, leaving 3 bases of the junction unmatched. The CDR3 DNA reads as TGTGCCAGCAGCCTAGCGGGAGAGACAGATACGCAGTATTTT. Translation: CASSLAGETDTQYF.

V is TRBV20-1 and J is TRBJ2-5, with no clear D. The CDR3 loop spans 11 amino acids. Germline loops: CDR1 DFQATT, CDR2 SNEGSKA (reference sequence). Trimming cost V 6 bases and J 5 bases, with 10 bases left between them. DNA of the CDR3: TGCAGTGCGTGGCCTGGGGAGACCCAGTACTTC. It codes for CSAWPGETQYF.

This clone appeared a single time. The V gene is TRBV6-1, the J gene TRBJ2-7; 12 nucleotides line up with TRBD1. Trimming took 8 bases from V and 4 from J; bases not matched to a gene: 6. CDR3 size: 14 residues. Germline assignment: CDR1 MNHNS and CDR2 SASEGT. DNA of the CDR3: TGTGCCAGCGGGACAGGGGGCGCGACATACGAGCAGTACTTC. Its protein is CASGTGGATYEQYF.

The chain employs TRBV11-3 and TRBJ2-3; tentatively, D is TRBD1 (6 bases). Germline V CDR1 and CDR2: SGHNT, YENEEA. Trimming took off 4 bases at V and 9 bases at J, with 17 bases between the two ends. The CDR3 length is 14 residues. For the CDR3, the DNA is TGTGCCAGCAGCTCCGGTGACAGGTGGGGCACGCAGTATTTT. As protein: CASSSGDRWGTQYF.

In this sample, this clone turned up a few times. The chain combines TRBV10-3 with TRBJ2-1; 7 nucleotides align to TRBD1. This CDR3 is built from 11 residues. V was clipped by 6 bases and J by 7 bases; unmatched bases: 0. Germline V gene lookup returns CDR1 ENHRY and CDR2 SYGVKD. In DNA, the CDR3 is TGTGCCATCAGACAGGGGAATGAGCAGTTCTTC. Translation gives CAIRQGNEQFF.

The gene calls are TRBV6-4 and TRBJ2-1, with 15 bases identical to TRBD2. Germline V gene data show CDR1 as MRHNA and CDR2 as SNTAGT. This CDR3 spans 14 amino acids. V gave up 4 bases and J gave up 13 bases; unmatched junction bases: 5. The CDR3 region is CASSGGTSGGIQFF. CDR3 sequence (DNA): TGTGCCAGCAGTGGCGGGACTAGCGGGGGGATTCAGTTCTTC.

CDR3: CASSSYSTDTQYF. Written as DNA, the CDR3 is TGTGCCAGCAGCTCATACAGCACAGATACGCAGTATTTT. The chain joins TRBV7-6 to TRBJ2-3; D is uncertain. Germline CDR1 is SGHVS and CDR2 is FNYEAQ. The germline V and J ends were trimmed by 4 bases and 0 bases, with 5 bases remaining between them. This CDR3 has 13 amino acids. Supplemented by reference TRBV7-6 and TRBJ2-3, the full variable domain reads GAGVSQSPRYKVTKRGQDVALRCDPISGHVSLYWYRQALGQGPEFLTYFNYEAQQDKSGLPNDRFSAERPEGSISTLTIQRTEQRDSAMYRCASSSYSTDTQYFGPGTRLTVL.

The V call is TRBV19, the J call TRBJ1-3, with D unresolved. The length of the CDR3 is 14 residues. CDR1 LNHDA and CDR2 SQIVND come from the germline V gene (reference sequence). Trimming took off 3 bases at V and 3 bases at J, with 9 bases between the two ends. Here the CDR3 reads CASSMLEFGNTIYF. DNA for the CDR3: TGTGCCAGTAGTATGTTGGAATTTGGAAACACCATATATTTT.

The gene calls are TRBV4-2 and TRBJ1-2; no clear D. Trimming stripped 0 bases from V and 8 bases from J, with 10 bases between. CDR3 length equals 13 residues. The germline V gene encodes CDR1 LGHNA and CDR2 YNFKEQ. CDR3: CASSQESPYGYTF. The DNA of the CDR3 is TGTGCCAGCAGCCAAGAAAGCCCGTACGGCTACACCTTC.

V is TRBV27 and J is TRBJ1-6; D perhaps matches TRBD1 (5 bases). This CDR3 contains 13 residues. The V gene's germline CDR1 is MNHEY and CDR2 SMNVEV (reference sequence). Trimming removed 5 bases at V and 3 bases at J, with 5 bases between. The chain's CDR3 is CASSQGYNSPLHF. In DNA form, the CDR3 reads TGTGCCAGCAGTCAGGGCTATAATTCACCCCTCCACTTT.

There are a few counts of this clone. The chain joins TRBV2 to TRBJ1-3, with a tentative D call TRBD1 (5 bases). This CDR3 spans 13 amino acids. V dropped 3 bases and J dropped 9 bases, with 12 bases sitting between them. CDR1 and CDR2 from the germline V gene are SNHLY and FYNNEI. The CDR3 nucleotides read TGTGCCAGCAGTGAGGGGACTTTTGGCACCATATATTTT. It specifies CASSEGTFGTIYF.

The V call is TRBV19, the J call TRBJ2-7; no clear D gene. V lost 4 bases to trimming and J lost 3 bases, with 7 bases between them. The CDR3 has 12 amino acids. Looked up from germline, CDR1 is LNHDA and CDR2 is SQIVND (reference sequence). CDR3 nucleotides: TGTGCCAGTAGTACACCCGACTACGAGCAGTACTTC. Amino acids: CASSTPDYEQYF.

This chain uses TRBV2 with TRBJ1-5; no definite D call. The CDR3 is 13 residues long. Trimming took off 4 bases at V and 3 bases at J, with 7 bases between the two ends. Germline lookup yields CDR1 SNHLY and CDR2 FYNNEI. The CDR3 spells CASSASNNQPQHF. The CDR3 region has the DNA TGTGCCAGCAGTGCTTCGAACAATCAGCCCCAGCATTTT.

This sequence joins TRBV19 and TRBJ1-2; weak D call: TRBD1 (6 bases). Looked up from germline, CDR1 is LNHDA and CDR2 is SQIVND (reference sequence). Deletions cut 5 bases from V and 2 bases from J, with 9 bases between. The CDR3 sequence is 13 residues long. The CDR3, as DNA: TGTGCCAGTAGTCGACAGGCCAACTATGGCTACACCTTC. Its protein product is CASSRQANYGYTF.